This TCR beta chain was identified during a study of beta chain features in type 1 diabetes. CDR3 length equals 16 residues. From germline, CDR1 is LGHNA and CDR2 YSLEER. Trimming removed 3 bases from V and 0 bases from J; junction bases left unmatched: 2. This clone has just a few counts. Via CD45RO/CCR7/CD25/CD127/CD95/CD27, cells of the CD4+ naive, central memory, regulatory and stem cell-like memory subsets were sorted. In all sorted populations, purity surpassed 95%. The whole isolated RNA underwent reverse transcription, so sequencing captured expressed TCRB transcripts. Here immunoSEQ multiplex PCR was the method, and the copy in TCRdb shows in-frame clones only, minus some. The data show over 500,000 clones, 15% to 19% seen once.

This chain connects TRBV4-3 to TRBJ2-2; 9 positions match TRBD2. The clonotype was recovered from a man younger than 30 in good health. Material for sequencing was naive CD4+ T cells from blood. The DNA of the CDR3 is TGCGCCAGCAGCCAGGAGCGGGGGGCGAACACCGGGGAGCTGTTTTTT. Amino acid sequence: CASSQERGANTGELFF.